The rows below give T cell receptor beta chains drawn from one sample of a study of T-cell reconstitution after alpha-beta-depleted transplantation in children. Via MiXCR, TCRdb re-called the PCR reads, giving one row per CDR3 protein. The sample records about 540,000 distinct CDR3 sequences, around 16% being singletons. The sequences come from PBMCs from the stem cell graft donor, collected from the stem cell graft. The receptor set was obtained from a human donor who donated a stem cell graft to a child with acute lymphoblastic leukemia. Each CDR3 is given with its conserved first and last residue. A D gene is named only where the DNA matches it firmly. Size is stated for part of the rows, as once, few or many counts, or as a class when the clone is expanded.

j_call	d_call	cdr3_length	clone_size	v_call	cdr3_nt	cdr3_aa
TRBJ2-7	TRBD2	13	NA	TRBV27	TGTGCCGCTCTAGGCCAGCGGGAGAACGAGCAGTACTTC	CAALGQRENEQYF
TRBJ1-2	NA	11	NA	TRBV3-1	TGTGCCAGCAGCCGGTTCCTCGACTACACCTTC	CASSRFLDYTF
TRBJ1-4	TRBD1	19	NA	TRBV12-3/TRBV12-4	TGTGCCAGCAGTCCGGGACAGGGATATGGGGATTCAACTAATGAAAAACTGTTTTTT	CASSPGQGYGDSTNEKLFF
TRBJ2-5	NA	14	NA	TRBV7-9	TGTGCCAGCAGGACCGGGCCCCCGTCGGAGACCCAGTACTTC	CASRTGPPSETQYF
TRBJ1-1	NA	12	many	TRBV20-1	TGCAGTGCTAGCAGCCCTACCACTGAAGCTTTCTTT	CSASSPTTEAFF
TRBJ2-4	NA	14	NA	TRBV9	TGTGCCAGCTACCCCTTTTCTCTAGGGAACATTCAGTACTTC	CASYPFSLGNIQYF
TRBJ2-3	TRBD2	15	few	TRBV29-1	TGCAGCGTTGGGCTAGCGGGGACAAATTCAGATACGCAGTATTTT	CSVGLAGTNSDTQYF
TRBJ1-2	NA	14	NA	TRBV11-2	TGTGCCAGCAGCTTAGGCAGTACCGACTATGGCTACACCTTC	CASSLGSTDYGYTF
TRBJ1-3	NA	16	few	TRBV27	TGTGCCAGCAGTCCGACCACAACGGACATCGGAAACACCATATATTTT	CASSPTTTDIGNTIYF
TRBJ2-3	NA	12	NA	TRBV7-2	TGTGCCAGCAGCGCCCCTCCAGATCCGCAGTATTTT	CASSAPPDPQYF
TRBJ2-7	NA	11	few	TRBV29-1	TGCAGCGTTGCAGGGCGCCACGAGCAGTACTTC	CSVAGRHEQYF
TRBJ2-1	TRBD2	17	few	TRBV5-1	TGCGCCAGCAGCCAAGGGCCCAGAACTAGCGGGAGTTTCGAGCAGTTCTTC	CASSQGPRTSGSFEQFF
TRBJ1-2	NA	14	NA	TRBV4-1	TGCGCCAGCAGCCAGGTCACAGGGCCCGATGGCTACACCTTC	CASSQVTGPDGYTF
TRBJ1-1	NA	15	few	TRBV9	TGTGCCAGCAGCGTAGATTCCACCCCGAACACTGAAGCTTTCTTT	CASSVDSTPNTEAFF
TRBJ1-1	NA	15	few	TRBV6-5	TGTGCCAGCAGTTACTCTTGGCAGGGGAACACTGAAGCTTTCTTT	CASSYSWQGNTEAFF
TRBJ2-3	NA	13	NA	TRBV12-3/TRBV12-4	TGTGCCAGCACCTTTAGAGCCACAGATACGCAGTATTTT	CASTFRATDTQYF
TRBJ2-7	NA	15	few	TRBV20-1	TGCAGTGCCGTGGACAGCCTCCTATCCGTCCACGAGCAGTACTTC	CSAVDSLLSVHEQYF
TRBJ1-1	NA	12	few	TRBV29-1	TGCAGCGTTGAAGATGGGGACCCTGAAGCTTTCTTT	CSVEDGDPEAFF
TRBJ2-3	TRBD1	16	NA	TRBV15	TGTGCCACCAGCGAGGACAGGGGGCACAGCACAGATACGCAGTATTTT	CATSEDRGHSTDTQYF
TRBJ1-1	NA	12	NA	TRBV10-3	TGTGCCATCTCTACAGTGAACACTGAAGCTTTCTTT	CAISTVNTEAFF
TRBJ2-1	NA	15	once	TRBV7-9	TGTGCCAGCAGCCCCCCGGACTCCCCAGAAGCTGAGCAGTTCTTC	CASSPPDSPEAEQFF
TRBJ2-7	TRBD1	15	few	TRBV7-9	TGTGCCAGCAGCTTCTATAAAAACAGGGGAGACGAGCAGTACTTC	CASSFYKNRGDEQYF
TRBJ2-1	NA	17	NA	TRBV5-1	TGCGCCAGCAGCTTGGGTGGGATCTCAACGCCCGACAATGAGCAGTTCTTC	CASSLGGISTPDNEQFF
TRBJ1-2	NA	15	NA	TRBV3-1	TGTGCCAGCAGTTTGCTCGGGGGCGCCGGGAGTGGCTACACCTTC	CASSLLGGAGSGYTF
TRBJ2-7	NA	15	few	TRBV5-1	TGCGCCAGCAGCCGACCGGCCGGGATGAACAGCGAGCAGTACTTC	CASSRPAGMNSEQYF
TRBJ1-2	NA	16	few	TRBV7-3	TGTGCCAGCAGCCCAATAAGGGGCACTAGGGCGTTGGGCTACACCTTC	CASSPIRGTRALGYTF
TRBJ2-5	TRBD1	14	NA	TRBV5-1	TGCGCCAGCAGCGCACTCCAGGGGGAAGAGACCCAGTACTTC	CASSALQGEETQYF
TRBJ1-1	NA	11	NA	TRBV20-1	TGCAGTGCTAGACGGGCAGGGGAAGCTTTCTTT	CSARRAGEAFF
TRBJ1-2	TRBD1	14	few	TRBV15	TGTGCCACCAGCATTACAGGGGCCCACTATGGCTACACCTTC	CATSITGAHYGYTF
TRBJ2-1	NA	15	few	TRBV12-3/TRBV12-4	TGTGCCAGCAGTTTATTGCAGGGCCCCCTCAATGAGCAGTTCTTC	CASSLLQGPLNEQFF
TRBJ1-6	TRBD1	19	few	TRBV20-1	TGCAGTGCTAGAGATCAGGACAGGGCCCTAGACGCCTATAATTCACCCCTCCACTTT	CSARDQDRALDAYNSPLHF
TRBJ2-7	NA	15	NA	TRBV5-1	TGCGCCAGCGGTCACGGGGGCGGTGGGTTCCACGAGCAATACTTC	CASGHGGGGFHEQYF
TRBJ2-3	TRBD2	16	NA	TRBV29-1	TGCAGCGCAGAGGGACTAGCGGGCCCTTCGGGAGATACGCAGTATTTT	CSAEGLAGPSGDTQYF
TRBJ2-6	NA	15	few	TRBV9	TGTGCCAGCAGCGTAGGCACTACGGGGGCCAACGTCCTGACTTTC	CASSVGTTGANVLTF
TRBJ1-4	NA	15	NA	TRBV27	TGTGCCAGCAGTGCCTGGAGGGAGGGGAATGAAAAACTGTTTTTT	CASSAWREGNEKLFF
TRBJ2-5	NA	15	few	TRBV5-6	TGTGCCAGCAGCCCACAGGGCCTATATCAAGAGACCCAGTACTTC	CASSPQGLYQETQYF
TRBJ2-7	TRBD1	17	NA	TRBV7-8	TGTGCCAGCAGCTTAGGGACAGGGGGCCTGAGCTCCTACGAGCATTACTTC	CASSLGTGGLSSYEHYF
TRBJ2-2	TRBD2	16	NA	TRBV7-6	TGTGCCAGCAGCATACGGACTAGCGGGAGCACCGGGGAGCTGTTTTTT	CASSIRTSGSTGELFF
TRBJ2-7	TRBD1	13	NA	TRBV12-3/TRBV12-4	TGTGCCAGCAGTCCCACAGGGGTCTACGAGCAGTACTTC	CASSPTGVYEQYF
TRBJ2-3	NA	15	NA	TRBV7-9	TGTGCCAGCAGCTTAGCGAGACTACGCACAGATACGCAGTATTTT	CASSLARLRTDTQYF
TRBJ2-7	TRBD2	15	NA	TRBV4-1	TGCGCCAGCAGCCATCAACCGGGACTAGCCTACGAGCAGTACTTC	CASSHQPGLAYEQYF
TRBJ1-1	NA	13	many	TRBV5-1	TGCGCCAGCAGCTTACAGGGGAACACTGAAGCTTTCTTT	CASSLQGNTEAFF
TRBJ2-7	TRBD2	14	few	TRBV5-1	TGCGCCAGCAGCTTGTATGGCGGGAGTTCCGAGCAGTACTTC	CASSLYGGSSEQYF
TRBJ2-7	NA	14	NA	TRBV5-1	TGCGCCAGCAGCTTGTACGATTCGGGCCAAGAGCAGTACTTC	CASSLYDSGQEQYF
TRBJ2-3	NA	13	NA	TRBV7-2	TGTGCCAGCAGCTTATTACTCCGGGATACGCAGTATTTT	CASSLLLRDTQYF
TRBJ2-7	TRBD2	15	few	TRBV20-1	TGCAGTGCTAGAGATGGGGGGAGGGCGACCTACGAGCAGTACTTC	CSARDGGRATYEQYF
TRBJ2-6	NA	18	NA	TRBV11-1	TGTGCCAGCAGCTTAATATCTCTAGGGGAACCTGGGGCCAACGTCCTGACTTTC	CASSLISLGEPGANVLTF
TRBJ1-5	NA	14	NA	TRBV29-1	TGCAGCGTTTGTCCGGGTTTTCCAGTTCAGCCCCAGCATTTT	CSVCPGFPVQPQHF